These 28 T cell receptor beta chains originate from one sample sequenced in a study of CD8 T cells in ankylosing spondylitis. General study findings and limits: What appeared characteristic of ankylosing spondylitis blood was a TCR beta motif of seven to nine highly homologous variants.

Their antigens remain unidentified. TCRdb used MiXCR to reprocess the 5' RACE reads, holding one entry per CDR3 protein. The sample has some 800,000 distinct CDR3 sequences; 10% to 15% are singletons. The specimen was blood, either unsorted or a sorted T cell fraction (not recorded which). These receptors originate from a male donor with ankylosing spondylitis.

The sample holds a few counts of this clonotype. The rearrangement joins TRBV30 to TRBJ1-4; possible D gene TRBD1, 6 bases. The V end was cut by 0 bases, the J end by 7 bases, with 9 bases between. Germline V CDR1 and CDR2: GTSNPN, SVGIG (reference sequence). The CDR3 is made up of 13 amino acids. CDR3 region: CAWSVQGGEKLFF. CDR3 DNA sequence: TGTGCCTGGAGTGTACAGGGAGGTGAAAAACTGTTTTTT.

The chain carries TRBV7-9 and TRBJ2-1; TRBD2 matches 10 bases. Per the germline V gene, CDR1 is SEHNR and CDR2 is FQNEAQ (reference sequence). With V trimmed by 1 base and J by 8 bases, 5 bases remained unmatched. The CDR3 has 15 amino acids. CDR3 residues: CASSLDLAGVDEQFF. CDR3 DNA: TGTGCCAGCAGCTTAGATCTAGCGGGAGTCGATGAGCAGTTCTTC.

This chain links TRBV28 with TRBJ2-3, with D tentatively TRBD2 (6 bases). Germline CDR1 and CDR2: MDHEN and SYDVKM. There are 17 residues in the CDR3. Trimming shortened V by 3 bases and J by 2 bases, and 18 bases separated the two germline ends. The DNA of the CDR3 is TGTGCCAGCAGTTTTATTTCAGTCGGGCGGGACACAGATACGCAGTATTTT. Its translation: CASSFISVGRDTDTQYF.

The chain combines TRBV20-1 with TRBJ2-2; D not certain. This CDR3 comprises 12 residues. The germline V gene has CDR1 DFQATT and CDR2 SNEGSKA (reference sequence). V lost 0 bases, J lost 8 bases, and 7 bases lay in between. The CDR3 sequence: CSARDYKGELFF. CDR3 DNA: TGCAGTGCTAGAGATTATAAGGGGGAGCTGTTTTTT.

V and J are TRBV20-1 and TRBJ2-7; D is unclear. The CDR3 contains 13 residues. The germline V and J ends were trimmed by 0 bases and 3 bases, with 9 bases remaining between them. Germline values: CDR1 DFQATT, CDR2 SNEGSKA (reference sequence). CDR3 nucleotides: TGCAGTGCTAGAGATCCCCGGCTCTACGAGCAGTACTTC. Its protein product is CSARDPRLYEQYF.

This clonotype appeared many times. The CDR3: CATSRQMGAEGYTF. CDR3 nucleotide sequence: TGTGCCACCAGCCGCCAGATGGGGGCGGAGGGCTACACCTTC. The rearrangement joins TRBV15 to TRBJ1-2; D is possibly TRBD1 (6 bases). The CDR3 runs 14 residues. Looked up from germline, CDR1 is LNHNV and CDR2 is YYDKDF (reference sequence). Trimming pared 5 bases from V and 8 bases from J, leaving 18 bases between.

The chain links TRBV20-1 to TRBJ2-5; D possibly matches TRBD1 or TRBD2 (6 bases each). There are 13 residues in the CDR3. Trimming pared 6 bases from V and 5 bases from J, leaving 16 bases between. Germline V gene data show CDR1 as DFQATT and CDR2 as SNEGSKA (reference sequence). The CDR3 coding sequence is TGCAGTGCCCAAAGGGGGGACGATGAGACCCAGTACTTC. Its protein is CSAQRGDDETQYF.

The chain links TRBV6-6 to TRBJ1-1; maybe TRBD1 (5 bases). CDR3 size: 11 residues. Trimming left V 6 bases short and J 6 bases short, with 8 bases between. The V gene's germline CDR1 is MNHNY and CDR2 SVGAGI (reference sequence). CDR3 coding DNA: TGTGCCAGCAGGGAGGGGCCTGAAGCTTTCTTT. Translating it yields CASREGPEAFF.

This clonotype was detected only a few times. This chain uses TRBV20-1 with TRBJ1-6; tentative D call: TRBD1 (5 bases). The V gene's germline CDR1 is DFQATT and CDR2 SNEGSKA (reference sequence). V was shortened by 4 bases and J by 7 bases, with 17 bases between the two germline ends. The CDR3 length is 15 residues. The CDR3 loop reads CSATITGRGNSPLHF. The CDR3, as DNA: TGCAGTGCTACCATCACGGGGCGGGGGAATTCACCCCTCCACTTT.

This clonotype was detected a few times. The chain carries TRBV15 and TRBJ2-7; 10 nucleotides agree with TRBD1. V was clipped by 1 base and J by 0 bases; unmatched bases: 6. The germline gives CDR1 LNHNV, CDR2 YYDKDF (reference sequence). The CDR3 is 17 residues long. CDR3 nucleotide sequence: TGTGCCACCAGCAGAGGGGCGGGACAGGGGAGCTCCTACGAGCAGTACTTC. Translated, it gives CATSRGAGQGSSYEQYF.

This clonotype was recorded at least ten times. J is TRBJ2-3 and V is TRBV4-2; a possible D gene is TRBD2 (6 bases). The germline V and J ends were trimmed by 4 bases and 2 bases, with 22 bases remaining between them. The CDR3 has 18 amino acids. Germline CDR1 reads LGHNA; CDR2 reads YNFKEQ. The CDR3 region is CASSPLGLGSGNTDTQYF. For the CDR3, the DNA is TGTGCCAGCAGCCCCCTGGGTTTGGGTAGCGGAAACACAGATACGCAGTATTTT.

V usage is TRBV5-1 and J usage is TRBJ2-3, with D perhaps matching TRBD2 (6 bases). The CDR3 consists of 15 residues. Germline V lookup: CDR1 SGHRS, CDR2 YFSETQ. V was pared by 2 bases and J by 2 bases, with 12 bases between. The chain's CDR3 is CASSLPSAYTDTQYF. The CDR3 region has the DNA TGCGCCAGCAGCTTACCTAGCGCTTACACAGATACGCAGTATTTT.

This clonotype was found many times. This chain connects TRBV6-2 or TRBV6-3 to TRBJ2-3; 9 bases align to TRBD2. Germline V gene sequence: CDR1 MNHEY, CDR2 SVGEGT. This CDR3 is 14 amino acids long. V trimming: 7 bases; J trimming: 1 base; junction bases outside the gene matches: 3. CDR3: CASKVAGGTDTQYF. The CDR3 nucleotides read TGTGCCAGCAAGGTAGCGGGGGGCACAGATACGCAGTATTTT.

In its sample, this clonotype was seen many times. The chain links TRBV29-1 to TRBJ2-1; D could derive from TRBD1 or TRBD2 (6 bases each). The germline V gene encodes CDR1 SQVTM and CDR2 ANQGSEA. The CDR3 consists of 14 residues. V lost 8 bases, J lost 1 base, and 15 bases lay in between. This chain's CDR3 is CSYSGGLSYNEQFF. The CDR3 bases are TGCAGCTATTCCGGGGGCTTGTCCTACAATGAGCAGTTCTTC.

The genes are TRBV18 and TRBJ2-5; TRBD1 agrees at 7 bases. V shed 2 bases, J shed 5 bases, and the junction held 20 bases outside the gene matches. The CDR3 covers 19 residues. CDR1 and CDR2 (germline): KGHSH, LQKENI. CDR3 bases: TGTGCCAGCTCACCATTTAACAGGGGATGGGGTGATTCGGCGGAGACCCAGTACTTC. The encoded protein is CASSPFNRGWGDSAETQYF.

On this clonotype itself: This could be a read error, since a much larger clone is one nucleotide away. The rearrangement joins TRBV29-1 to TRBJ2-5; D not certain. The V end lost 8 bases, the J end lost 5 bases, and 18 bases lay between the germline ends. The germline V gene encodes CDR1 SQVTM and CDR2 ANQGSEA. This CDR3 is 13 amino acids long. CDR3 loop: CSFVTVPGETQYF. The CDR3, as DNA: TGCAGCTTTGTGACGGTCCCTGGGGAGACCCAGTACTTC.

In its sample, this clonotype was seen a few times. The chain is built from TRBV20-1 and TRBJ1-2, with D possibly being TRBD1 (5 bases). Germline lookup yields CDR1 DFQATT and CDR2 SNEGSKA (reference sequence). The CDR3 covers 12 residues. V shed 6 bases and J shed 3 bases, with 11 bases lying between them. The CDR3: CSAMGRDYGYTF. As DNA, the CDR3 is TGCAGTGCCATGGGGCGGGACTATGGCTACACCTTC.

This chain uses TRBV12-3 or TRBV12-4 with TRBJ2-3, with D perhaps matching TRBD1 (6 bases). This CDR3 has 13 amino acids. Trimming removed 5 bases from V and 6 bases from J, with 12 bases in between. The CDR3 DNA is TGTGCCAGCAGTGAACACAGGGCGGATACGCAGTATTTT. Translated, it gives CASSEHRADTQYF.

This clonotype has just a few counts. V usage is TRBV9 and J usage is TRBJ1-1; weak D call: TRBD1 (6 bases). Trimming cost V 0 bases and J 1 base, with 19 bases left between them. Germline CDR1 SGDLS, CDR2 YYNGEE. The CDR3 sequence is 18 residues long. Written as DNA, the CDR3 is TGTGCCAGCAGCGTAGGGCGGTTGGCAGGGGCTGGGAACACTGAAGCTTTCTTT. This codes for CASSVGRLAGAGNTEAFF.

To note about this clonotype: One end of the junction is discordant with germline, which a read error may explain. This rearrangement joins TRBV6-1 to TRBJ1-1; tentative D call: TRBD1 (5 bases). The germline V gene has CDR1 MNHNS and CDR2 SASEGT. This CDR3 contains 13 residues. CDR3 nucleotide sequence: TGTACCAGCAGGATGACAGTGAACACTGAAGCTTTCTTT. Protein product: CTSRMTVNTEAFF.

Concerning this clonotype: This sequence may be a read error, since a much larger clone differs from it by one base. The chain combines TRBV12-3 or TRBV12-4 with TRBJ2-3; a weak D match, TRBD1 (6 bases). V lost 11 bases, J lost 6 bases, and 21 bases lay in between. CDR3 length: 14 residues. The DNA for the CDR3 is TGTGCCTGCGTCGGACAGACATCTCATGATACGCAGTATTTT. Its protein product is CACVGQTSHDTQYF.

The chain carries TRBV24-1 and TRBJ2-1, with 8 bases aligning to TRBD2. Germline V gene data show CDR1 as KGHDR and CDR2 as SFDVKD. J was trimmed by 4 bases and V by 9 bases; bases with no gene match: 7. The CDR3 loop spans 14 amino acids. The DNA of the CDR3 is TGTGCCACCGGTCGGGGGGGCGAATACAATGAGCAGTTCTTC. Protein: CATGRGGEYNEQFF.

This clonotype appeared a few times. The chain uses TRBV20-1 and TRBJ1-6; a weak D match, TRBD1 (6 bases). From germline, CDR1 is DFQATT and CDR2 SNEGSKA (reference sequence). V was shortened by 2 bases and J by 7 bases, with 18 bases between the two germline ends. This CDR3 comprises 16 residues. Here the CDR3 reads CSARSIGSQGNSPLHF. CDR3 nucleotides: TGCAGTGCTAGATCAATAGGAAGCCAGGGGAATTCACCCCTCCACTTT.

The chain joins TRBV10-2 to TRBJ2-3, with TRBD2 identical over 10 bases. V lost 3 bases, J lost 5 bases, and 17 bases stayed unmatched. CDR3 size: 19 residues. CDR1 is WSHSY, CDR2 SAAADI, per germline. The chain's CDR3 is CASSDPIKREGLVIDTQYF. The CDR3 DNA reads as TGCGCCAGCAGTGACCCGATTAAGCGGGAGGGCCTAGTCATAGATACGCAGTATTTT.

This clonotype was picked up a small number of times. The V gene is TRBV7-2, the J gene TRBJ1-2; TRBD1 matches at 8 bases. The CDR3 length is 13 residues. Germline V CDR1 and CDR2: SGHTA, FQGNSA. The trim removed 5 bases at V and 8 bases at J, leaving 7 bases unmatched. The CDR3 nucleotides read TGTGCCAGCAGCCCTACGACAGGGGTCGGCTACACCTTC. It specifies CASSPTTGVGYTF.

This chain links TRBV20-1 with TRBJ2-2, with 8 bases aligning to TRBD1. V shed 6 bases and J 1 base; nucleotides not matched to a gene: 7. The germline V gene has CDR1 DFQATT and CDR2 SNEGSKA (reference sequence). The CDR3 has 15 residues. The CDR3 reads CSARGHGGNTGELFF. The CDR3 DNA reads as TGCAGTGCCAGGGGGCATGGAGGGAACACCGGGGAGCTGTTTTTT.

This clonotype showed up just a few times. This sequence joins TRBV29-1 and TRBJ1-2; 9 bases match TRBD1. The CDR3 is made up of 12 amino acids. The ends lost 6 bases at V and 6 bases at J; junction bases unmatched: 5. Germline V lookup: CDR1 SQVTM, CDR2 ANQGSEA. Here the CDR3 reads CSVETGGHGYTF. The CDR3 DNA follows: TGCAGCGTGGAAACAGGGGGCCATGGCTACACCTTC.

This clonotype was detected many times. The rearrangement joins TRBV7-2 to TRBJ2-3; D remains unclear. Germline V gives CDR1 SGHTA, CDR2 FQGNSA. This CDR3 comprises 13 residues. The ends were cut back, 5 bases at V and 0 bases at J, with 6 bases in the middle. CDR3 protein: CASSLPSTDTQYF. The CDR3 DNA reads TGTGCCAGCAGCCTCCCTAGCACAGATACGCAGTATTTT.